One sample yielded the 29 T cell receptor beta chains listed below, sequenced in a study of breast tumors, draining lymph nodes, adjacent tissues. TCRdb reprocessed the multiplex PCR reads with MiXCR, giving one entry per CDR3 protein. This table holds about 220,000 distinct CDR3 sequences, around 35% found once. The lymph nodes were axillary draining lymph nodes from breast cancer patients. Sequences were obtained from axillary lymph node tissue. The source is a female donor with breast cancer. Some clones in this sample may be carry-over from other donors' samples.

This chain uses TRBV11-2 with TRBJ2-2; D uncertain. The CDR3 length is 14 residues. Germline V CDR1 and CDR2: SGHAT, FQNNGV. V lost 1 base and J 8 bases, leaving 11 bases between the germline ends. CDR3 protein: CASSLAVFGGELFF. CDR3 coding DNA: TGTGCCAGCAGCTTAGCAGTCTTCGGGGGGGAGCTGTTTTTT.

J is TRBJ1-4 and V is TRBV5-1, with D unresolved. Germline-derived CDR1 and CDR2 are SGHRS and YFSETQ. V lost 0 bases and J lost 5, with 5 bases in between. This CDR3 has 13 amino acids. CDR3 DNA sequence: TGCGCCAGCAGCTTGGGACTAAATGAAAAACTGTTTTTT. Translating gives CASSLGLNEKLFF. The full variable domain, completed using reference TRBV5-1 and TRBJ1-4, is KAGVTQTPRYLIKTRGQQVTLSCSPISGHRSVSWYQQTPGQGLQFLFEYFSETQRNKGNFPGRFSGRQFSNSRSEMNVSTLELGDSALYLCASSLGLNEKLFFGSGTQLSVL.

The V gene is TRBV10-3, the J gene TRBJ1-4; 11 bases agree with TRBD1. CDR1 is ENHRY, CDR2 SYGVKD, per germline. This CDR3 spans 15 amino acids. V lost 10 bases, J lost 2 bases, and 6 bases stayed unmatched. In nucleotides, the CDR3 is TGTGCCACTGGACAGGGGGCAGTCACTAATGAAAAACTGTTTTTT. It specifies CATGQGAVTNEKLFF.

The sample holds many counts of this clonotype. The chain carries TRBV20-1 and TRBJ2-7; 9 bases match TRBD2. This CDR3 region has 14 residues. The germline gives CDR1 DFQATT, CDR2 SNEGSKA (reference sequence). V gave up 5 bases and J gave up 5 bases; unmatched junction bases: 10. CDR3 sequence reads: CSAQPGLALDEQYF. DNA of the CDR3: TGCAGTGCTCAACCGGGACTAGCTCTGGACGAGCAGTACTTC.

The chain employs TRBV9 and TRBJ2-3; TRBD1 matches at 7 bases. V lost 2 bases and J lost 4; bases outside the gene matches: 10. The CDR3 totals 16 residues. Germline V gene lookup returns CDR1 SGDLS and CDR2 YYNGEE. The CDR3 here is CASSVGPGGIADTQYF. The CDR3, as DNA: TGTGCCAGCAGCGTCGGGCCAGGGGGTATTGCAGATACGCAGTATTTT.

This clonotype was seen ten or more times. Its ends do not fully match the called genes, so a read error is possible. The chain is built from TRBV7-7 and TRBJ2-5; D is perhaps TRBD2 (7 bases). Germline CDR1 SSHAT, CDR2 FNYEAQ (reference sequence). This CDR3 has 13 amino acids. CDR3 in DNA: TGTGCTAGCAGCTTACGGGGGGCGGCGACCCAGTACTTC. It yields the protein CASSLRGAATQYF.

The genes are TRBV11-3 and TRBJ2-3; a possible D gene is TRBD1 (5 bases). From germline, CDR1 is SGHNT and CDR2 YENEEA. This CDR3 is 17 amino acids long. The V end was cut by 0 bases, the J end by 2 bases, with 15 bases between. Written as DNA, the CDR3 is TGTGCCAGCAGCTTAGACGGGTTGGGGCCTCACACAGATACGCAGTATTTT. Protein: CASSLDGLGPHTDTQYF.

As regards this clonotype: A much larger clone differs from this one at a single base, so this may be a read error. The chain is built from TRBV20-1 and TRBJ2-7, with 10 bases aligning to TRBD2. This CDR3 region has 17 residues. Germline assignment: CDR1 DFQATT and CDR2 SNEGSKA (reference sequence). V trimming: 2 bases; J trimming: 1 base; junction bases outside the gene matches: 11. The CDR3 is CSARPLGLAALSYEQYF. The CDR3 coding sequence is TGCAGTGCTAGACCCCTCGGACTAGCGGCTCTATCCTACGAGCAGTACTTC.

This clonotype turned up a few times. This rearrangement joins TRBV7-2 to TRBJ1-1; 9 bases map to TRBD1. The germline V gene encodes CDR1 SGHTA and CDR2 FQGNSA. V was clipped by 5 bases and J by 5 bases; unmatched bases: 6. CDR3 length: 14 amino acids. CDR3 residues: CASSPDRGWTEAFF. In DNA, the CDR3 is TGTGCCAGCAGCCCGGACAGGGGCTGGACTGAAGCTTTCTTT.

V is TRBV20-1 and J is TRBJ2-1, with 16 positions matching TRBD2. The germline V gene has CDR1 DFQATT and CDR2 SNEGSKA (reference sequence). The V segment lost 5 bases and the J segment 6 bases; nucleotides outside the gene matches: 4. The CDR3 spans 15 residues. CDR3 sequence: CSAQGLAGGRNEQFF. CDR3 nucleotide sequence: TGCAGTGCTCAGGGACTAGCGGGGGGGCGCAATGAGCAGTTCTTC.

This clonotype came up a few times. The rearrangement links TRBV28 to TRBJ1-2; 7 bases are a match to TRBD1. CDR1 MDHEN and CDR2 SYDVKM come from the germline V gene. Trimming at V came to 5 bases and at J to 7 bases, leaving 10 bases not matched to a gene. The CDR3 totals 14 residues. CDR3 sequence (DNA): TGTGCCAGCAGTAGCCAGGCGGCAGGGGGTGGCTACACCTTC. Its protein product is CASSSQAAGGGYTF.

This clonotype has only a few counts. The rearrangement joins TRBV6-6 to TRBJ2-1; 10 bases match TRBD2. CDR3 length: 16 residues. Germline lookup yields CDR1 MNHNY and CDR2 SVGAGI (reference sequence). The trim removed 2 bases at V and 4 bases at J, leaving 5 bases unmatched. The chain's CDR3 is CASSYALAGVYNEQFF. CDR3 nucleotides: TGTGCCAGCAGTTACGCCCTAGCGGGAGTTTACAATGAGCAGTTCTTC.

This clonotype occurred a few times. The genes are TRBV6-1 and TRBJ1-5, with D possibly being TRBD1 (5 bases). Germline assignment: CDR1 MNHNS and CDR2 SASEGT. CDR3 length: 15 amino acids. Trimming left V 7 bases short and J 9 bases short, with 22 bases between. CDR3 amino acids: CASNNPGTANWPQHF. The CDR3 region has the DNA TGTGCCAGCAACAACCCCGGGACGGCGAACTGGCCCCAGCATTTT.

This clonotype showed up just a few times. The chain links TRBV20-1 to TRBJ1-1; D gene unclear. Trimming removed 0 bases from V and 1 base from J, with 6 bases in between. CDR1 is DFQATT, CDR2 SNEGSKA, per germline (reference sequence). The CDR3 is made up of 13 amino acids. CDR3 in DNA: TGCAGTGCTAGAGATCACAGGAACACTGAAGCTTTCTTT. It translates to CSARDHRNTEAFF.

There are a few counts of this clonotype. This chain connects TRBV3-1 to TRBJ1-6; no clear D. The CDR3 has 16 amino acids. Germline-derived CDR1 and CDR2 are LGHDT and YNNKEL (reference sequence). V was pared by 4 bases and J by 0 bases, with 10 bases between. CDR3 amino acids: CASSPAMGSYNSPLHF. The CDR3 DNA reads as TGTGCCAGCAGCCCAGCAATGGGCTCCTATAATTCACCCCTCCACTTT.

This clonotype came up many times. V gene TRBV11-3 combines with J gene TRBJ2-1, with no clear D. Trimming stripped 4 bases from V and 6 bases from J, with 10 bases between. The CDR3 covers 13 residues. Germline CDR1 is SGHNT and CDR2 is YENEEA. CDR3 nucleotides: TGTGCCAGCAGCTACCGAACCCGCAATGAGCAGTTCTTC. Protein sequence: CASSYRTRNEQFF. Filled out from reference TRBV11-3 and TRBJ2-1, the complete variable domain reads EAGVVQSPRYKIIEKKQPVAFWCNPISGHNTLYWYLQNLGQGPELLIRYENEEAVDDSQLPKDRFSAERLKGVDSTLKIQPAELGDSAVYLCASSYRTRNEQFFGPGTRLTVL.

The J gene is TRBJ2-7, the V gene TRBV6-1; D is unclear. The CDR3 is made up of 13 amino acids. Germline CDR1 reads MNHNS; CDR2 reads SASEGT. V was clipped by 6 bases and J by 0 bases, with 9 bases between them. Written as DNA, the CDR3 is TGTGCCAGCAGGGGGTCCAACTCCTACGAGCAGTACTTC. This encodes CASRGSNSYEQYF.

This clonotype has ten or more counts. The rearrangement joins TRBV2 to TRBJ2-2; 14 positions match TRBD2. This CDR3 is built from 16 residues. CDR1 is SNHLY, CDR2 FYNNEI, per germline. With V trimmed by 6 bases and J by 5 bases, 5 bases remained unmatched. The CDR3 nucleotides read TGTGCCAGCAGCCCGACTAGCGGGAGGGCGACCGGGGAGCTGTTTTTT. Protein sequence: CASSPTSGRATGELFF. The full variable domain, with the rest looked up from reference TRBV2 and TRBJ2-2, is EPEVTQTPSHQVTQMGQEVILRCVPISNHLYFYWYRQILGQKVEFLVSFYNNEISEKSEIFDDQFSVERPDGSNFTLKIRSTKLEDSAMYFCASSPTSGRATGELFFGEGSRLTVL.

This CDR3 reads CASSPMDGFSGNTIYF. The CDR3 DNA sequence: TGTGCCAGCTCTCCTATGGACGGATTCTCTGGAAACACCATATATTTT. The V and J genes are TRBV18 and TRBJ1-3, with D uncertain. Germline V gene data show CDR1 as KGHSH and CDR2 as LQKENI. Between the trimmed V and J ends, which lost 6 bases and 0 bases, there was a span of 15 bases. This CDR3 spans 16 amino acids.

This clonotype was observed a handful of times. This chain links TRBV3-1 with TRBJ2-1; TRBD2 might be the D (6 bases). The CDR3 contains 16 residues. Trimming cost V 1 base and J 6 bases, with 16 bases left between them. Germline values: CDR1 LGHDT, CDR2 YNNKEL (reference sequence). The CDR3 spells CASSQGAGLVRNEQFF. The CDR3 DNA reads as TGTGCCAGCAGCCAAGGGGCGGGGCTAGTCCGCAATGAGCAGTTCTTC.

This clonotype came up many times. The CDR3 loop is CASRWGGAGAGTGELFF. CDR3 sequence (DNA): TGTGCCAGTAGATGGGGTGGGGCGGGAGCAGGAACCGGGGAGCTGTTTTTT. The V and J genes are TRBV19 and TRBJ2-2; 7 nucleotides agree with TRBD2. The CDR3 is 17 amino acids. J was trimmed by 5 bases and V by 6 bases; bases with no gene match: 15. Germline CDR1 and CDR2: LNHDA and SQIVND (reference sequence).

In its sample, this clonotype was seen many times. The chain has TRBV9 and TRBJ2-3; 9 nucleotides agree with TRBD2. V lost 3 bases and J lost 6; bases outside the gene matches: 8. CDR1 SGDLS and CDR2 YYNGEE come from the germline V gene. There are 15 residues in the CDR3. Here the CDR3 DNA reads TGTGCCAGCAGCGGGCGGGGGGGCCAAAGGGATACGCAGTATTTT. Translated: CASSGRGGQRDTQYF.

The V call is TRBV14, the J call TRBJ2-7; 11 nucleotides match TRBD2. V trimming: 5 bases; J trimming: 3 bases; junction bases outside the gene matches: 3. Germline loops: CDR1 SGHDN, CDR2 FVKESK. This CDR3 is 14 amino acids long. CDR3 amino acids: CASSRTSGRYEQYF. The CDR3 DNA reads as TGTGCCAGCAGCAGGACTAGCGGGCGCTACGAGCAGTACTTC.

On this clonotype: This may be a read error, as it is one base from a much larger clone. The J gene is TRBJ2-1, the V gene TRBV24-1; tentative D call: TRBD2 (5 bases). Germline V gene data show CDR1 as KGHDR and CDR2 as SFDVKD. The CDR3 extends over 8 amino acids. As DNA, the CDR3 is TGTGCCACGGCCGAGGAGGTCTTC. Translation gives CATAEEVF.

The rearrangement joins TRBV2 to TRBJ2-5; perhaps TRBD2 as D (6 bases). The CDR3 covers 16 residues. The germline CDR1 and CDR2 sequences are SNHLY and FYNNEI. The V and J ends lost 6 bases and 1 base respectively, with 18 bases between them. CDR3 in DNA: TGTGCCAGCAGCAGAGAGGCAGCGGGTCTCCAAGAGACCCAGTACTTC. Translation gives CASSREAAGLQETQYF.

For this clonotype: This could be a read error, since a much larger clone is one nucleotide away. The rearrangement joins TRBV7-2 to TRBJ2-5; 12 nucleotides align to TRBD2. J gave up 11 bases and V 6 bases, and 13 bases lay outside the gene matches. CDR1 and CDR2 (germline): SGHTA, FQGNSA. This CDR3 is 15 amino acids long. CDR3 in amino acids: CASSTSSGGAREQYF. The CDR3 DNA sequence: TGTGCCAGCAGTACCTCTAGCGGGGGGGCCCGTGAGCAGTACTTC.

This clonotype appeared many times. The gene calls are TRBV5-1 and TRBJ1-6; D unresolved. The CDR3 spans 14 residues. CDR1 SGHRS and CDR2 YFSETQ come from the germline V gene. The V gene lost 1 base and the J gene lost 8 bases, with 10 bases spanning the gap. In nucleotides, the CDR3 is TGCGCCAGCAGCTTGTTCAAGTCGGATTCACCCCTCCACTTT. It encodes CASSLFKSDSPLHF.

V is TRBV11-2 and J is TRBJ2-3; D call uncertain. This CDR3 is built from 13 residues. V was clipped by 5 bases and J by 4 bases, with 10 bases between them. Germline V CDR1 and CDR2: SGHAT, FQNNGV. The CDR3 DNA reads TGTGCCAGCAGCCCGAGTGCGGCAGATACGCAGTATTTT. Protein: CASSPSAADTQYF.

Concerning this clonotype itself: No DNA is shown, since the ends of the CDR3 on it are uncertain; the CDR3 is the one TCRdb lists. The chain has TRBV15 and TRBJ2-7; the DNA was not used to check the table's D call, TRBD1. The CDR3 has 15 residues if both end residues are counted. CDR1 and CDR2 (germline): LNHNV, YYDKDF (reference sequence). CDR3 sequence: CATSSFGTGAHEQYF.